This is a list of T cell receptor beta chains from one sample in a study of identical twins. A single record per CDR3 protein comes from TCRdb applying MiXCR to the 5' RACE reads. The sample shows approximately 500,000 distinct CDR3 sequences, 24% of them seen only once. The same data also contributed to another study, on T cells expressing NK-cell markers.

The source material was CD4+ T cells sorted from blood. Source of these receptors: a woman younger than 30 in good health. Each CDR3 is given with its conserved first and last residue. A D gene is named only where the DNA matches it firmly. Clone size is stated in some rows and not others, as once, few, many or a class when expanded.

abundance: -
d_gene: TRBD2
v_gene: TRBV5-4
j_gene: TRBJ2-7
CDR3aa: CASSSASGGDEQYF
CDR3nt: TGTGCCAGCAGCTCGGCAAGCGGGGGGGACGAGCAGTACTTC

abundance: -
d_gene: TRBD2
v_gene: TRBV10-1
j_gene: TRBJ2-3
CDR3aa: CASSDFLGAGESGTQYF
CDR3nt: TGCGCCAGCAGTGACTTTCTAGGAGCGGGAGAATCGGGTACGCAGTATTTT

abundance: -
d_gene: -
v_gene: TRBV5-5
j_gene: TRBJ2-6
CDR3aa: CASSFLPAVSGANVLTF
CDR3nt: TGTGCCAGCAGCTTCCTTCCGGCGGTTTCTGGGGCCAACGTCCTGACTTTC

abundance: few
d_gene: -
v_gene: TRBV6-2/TRBV6-3
j_gene: TRBJ2-5
CDR3aa: CASSLDSLGTQYF
CDR3nt: TGTGCCAGCAGTTTGGACAGCCTCGGAACCCAGTACTTC

abundance: -
d_gene: -
v_gene: TRBV5-1
j_gene: TRBJ1-1
CDR3aa: CASMAGMNTEAFF
CDR3nt: TGCGCCAGCATGGCCGGAATGAACACTGAAGCTTTCTTT

abundance: few
d_gene: -
v_gene: TRBV2
j_gene: TRBJ2-3
CDR3aa: CASGGRDSSDTQYF
CDR3nt: TGTGCCAGCGGGGGCCGGGACTCGAGCGATACGCAGTATTTT

abundance: -
d_gene: TRBD2
v_gene: TRBV20-1
j_gene: TRBJ2-5
CDR3aa: CSASRLATLDTQYF
CDR3nt: TGCAGTGCTAGCCGACTAGCGACACTTGACACCCAGTACTTC

abundance: -
d_gene: TRBD1
v_gene: TRBV6-2/TRBV6-3
j_gene: TRBJ1-1
CDR3aa: CASSYGTGTEAFF
CDR3nt: TGTGCCAGCAGTTACGGGACAGGGACTGAAGCTTTCTTT

abundance: -
d_gene: -
v_gene: TRBV9
j_gene: TRBJ2-4
CDR3aa: CASSPKDRLAKNIQYF
CDR3nt: TGTGCCAGCAGCCCCAAGGACAGACTAGCCAAAAACATTCAGTACTTC

abundance: -
d_gene: -
v_gene: TRBV7-9
j_gene: TRBJ1-4
CDR3aa: CASRPDRGVNEKLFF
CDR3nt: TGTGCCAGCAGACCCGACCGGGGGGTCAATGAAAAACTGTTTTTT

abundance: -
d_gene: -
v_gene: TRBV10-3
j_gene: TRBJ1-2
CDR3aa: CAISRLVRIGYTF
CDR3nt: TGTGCCATCAGCCGGTTGGTTCGCATTGGCTACACCTTC

abundance: few
d_gene: -
v_gene: TRBV2
j_gene: TRBJ2-1
CDR3aa: CASSDRLGDNEQFF
CDR3nt: TGTGCCAGCAGTGACAGGTTAGGGGACAATGAGCAGTTCTTC

abundance: -
d_gene: TRBD2
v_gene: TRBV12-3/TRBV12-4
j_gene: TRBJ2-3
CDR3aa: CASSFPSGYTDTQYF
CDR3nt: TGTGCCAGCAGTTTCCCTAGCGGTTACACAGATACGCAGTATTTT

abundance: few
d_gene: -
v_gene: TRBV30
j_gene: TRBJ1-2
CDR3aa: CAWSVNQGYTF
CDR3nt: TGTGCCTGGAGTGTCAACCAGGGCTACACCTTC

abundance: few
d_gene: TRBD2
v_gene: TRBV11-2
j_gene: TRBJ2-3
CDR3aa: CASSLGLAGLTNTQYF
CDR3nt: TGTGCCAGCAGCTTGGGACTAGCGGGCCTCACGAATACGCAGTATTTT

abundance: few
d_gene: -
v_gene: TRBV9
j_gene: TRBJ2-1
CDR3aa: CASSLTSVSSYNEQFF
CDR3nt: TGTGCCAGCAGCTTAACGTCTGTCAGCTCCTACAATGAGCAGTTCTTC

abundance: few
d_gene: -
v_gene: TRBV20-1
j_gene: TRBJ2-5
CDR3aa: CSAGGQTIGETQYF
CDR3nt: TGCAGTGCGGGAGGACAGACCATCGGAGAGACCCAGTACTTC

abundance: few
d_gene: TRBD2
v_gene: TRBV10-2
j_gene: TRBJ2-1
CDR3aa: CASKLQAGDYNEQFF
CDR3nt: TGCGCCAGCAAGCTTCAGGCGGGGGATTACAATGAGCAGTTCTTC

abundance: few
d_gene: TRBD2
v_gene: TRBV11-1
j_gene: TRBJ2-5
CDR3aa: CASSFIRRLRLAEETQYF
CDR3nt: TGTGCCAGCAGCTTTATACGTAGGTTGAGACTAGCGGAAGAGACCCAGTACTTC

abundance: many
d_gene: TRBD1
v_gene: TRBV5-5
j_gene: TRBJ2-7
CDR3aa: CASSQDRSSYEQYF
CDR3nt: TGTGCCAGCAGTCAGGACAGGAGCTCCTACGAGCAGTACTTC

abundance: few
d_gene: -
v_gene: TRBV7-6
j_gene: TRBJ2-7
CDR3aa: CASSLRGASYYEQYF
CDR3nt: TGTGCCAGCAGCCTACGAGGGGCTAGCTACTACGAGCAGTACTTC

abundance: -
d_gene: -
v_gene: TRBV4-1
j_gene: TRBJ2-5
CDR3aa: CASREEGEETQYF
CDR3nt: TGCGCCAGCAGGGAGGAGGGCGAGGAGACCCAGTACTTC

abundance: -
d_gene: -
v_gene: TRBV19
j_gene: TRBJ2-5
CDR3aa: CASSIGPLETQYF
CDR3nt: TGTGCCAGTAGTATTGGGCCATTGGAGACCCAGTACTTC